These 27 T cell receptor beta chains were all obtained from the same sample, sequenced in a study of beta chain features in type 1 diabetes. What was sequenced were expressed TCRB transcripts, since all of the isolated RNA had been reverse transcribed. TCRdb's table, derived via immunoSEQ multiplex PCR, lists solely in-frame clones and lacks some. The table includes about 900,000 clones, roughly 15% detected once. The source material was naive CD4+ T cells from blood. All receptors come from a young woman in good health.

This clone was seen more than once but under ten times. The chain uses TRBV18 and TRBJ2-7, with no clear D. This CDR3 has 14 amino acids. V lost 6 bases to trimming and J lost 0 bases, with 12 bases between them. The V gene's germline CDR1 is KGHSH and CDR2 LQKENI. Here the CDR3 reads CASSPYEASYEQYF. Written as DNA, the CDR3 is TGTGCCAGCTCCCCTTACGAGGCCTCCTACGAGCAGTACTTC.

Worth noting for this clone: The identical CDR3 is also encoded by other nucleotide sequences in the sample. The chain carries TRBV19 and TRBJ2-3, with D unclear. Trimming stripped 6 bases from V and 0 bases from J, with 4 bases between. CDR1 is LNHDA and CDR2 is SQIVND in the germline V gene (reference sequence). The CDR3 runs to 12 residues. The CDR3 here is CASSISTDTQYF. For the CDR3, the DNA is TGTGCCAGTAGCATTAGCACAGATACGCAGTATTTT. Looking up the rest from reference TRBV19 and TRBJ2-3 gives the full variable domain: DGGITQSPKYLFRKEGQNVTLSCEQNLNHDAMYWYRQDPGQGLRLIYYSQIVNDFQKGDIAEGYSVSREKKESFPLTVTSAQKNPTAFYLCASSISTDTQYFGPGTRLTVL.

The V and J genes are TRBV27 and TRBJ1-1; D not resolved. The V and J ends lost 6 bases and 2 bases respectively, with 13 bases between them. This CDR3 comprises 14 residues. Germline V gene lookup returns CDR1 MNHEY and CDR2 SMNVEV (reference sequence). CDR3 nucleotide sequence: TGTGCCAGCAGCCGATACAGCCGAAACACTGAAGCTTTCTTT. Amino acid sequence: CASSRYSRNTEAFF.

The sample holds a few counts of this clone. This sequence joins TRBV6-5 and TRBJ1-1; D is perhaps TRBD1 (6 bases). The V gene lost 6 bases and the J gene lost 1 base, with 9 bases spanning the gap. CDR3 size: 13 residues. The germline V gene encodes CDR1 MNHEY and CDR2 SVGAGI. For the CDR3, the DNA is TGTGCCAGCAGGGAACAGGGGAACACTGAAGCTTTCTTT. Translation gives CASREQGNTEAFF.

This chain joins TRBV6-5 and TRBJ2-5; D is unresolved. The J call is uncertain, as TRBJ2-7 better fits the DNA end. The CDR3 runs 13 residues. The germline CDR1 and CDR2 sequences are MNHEY and SVGAGI. The CDR3 loop is CASSYSIGYEQYF. CDR3 coding DNA: TGTGCCAGCAGTTACTCCATCGGCTACGAGCAGTACTTC.

This rearrangement joins TRBV28 to TRBJ1-2, with 9 bases that match TRBD1. The CDR3 length is 14 residues. The germline CDR1 and CDR2 sequences are MDHEN and SYDVKM. V dropped 6 bases and J dropped 5; count of bases not matched to a gene: 7. CDR3 in amino acids: CASRLGQGTYGYTF. Written as DNA, the CDR3 is TGTGCCAGCAGGCTCGGACAGGGGACGTATGGCTACACCTTC.

The chain has TRBV9 and TRBJ1-5, with D perhaps TRBD1 (6 bases). With 4 bases removed from V and 8 bases from J, the gap between germline ends came to 19 bases. This CDR3 is built from 15 residues. Germline CDR1 is SGDLS and CDR2 is YYNGEE. The CDR3 DNA sequence: TGTGCCAGCAGCCCCCACGGACAGTCCGGGGAGCCCCAGCATTTT. It is translated as CASSPHGQSGEPQHF.

This sequence joins TRBV18 and TRBJ2-6, with 7 nucleotides matching TRBD1. Germline V gene data show CDR1 as KGHSH and CDR2 as LQKENI. This CDR3 comprises 17 residues. V trimming: 5 bases; J trimming: 0 bases; junction bases outside the gene matches: 7. The CDR3 reads CASSVQGPSSGANVLTF. DNA for the CDR3: TGTGCCAGCTCAGTACAGGGGCCGAGCTCTGGGGCCAACGTCCTGACTTTC.

The V and J genes are TRBV6-6 and TRBJ2-5, with 7 bases fitting TRBD2. Germline loops: CDR1 MNHNY, CDR2 SVGAGI (reference sequence). The CDR3 extends over 16 amino acids. The V segment lost 8 bases and the J segment 5 bases; nucleotides outside the gene matches: 17. CDR3 DNA sequence: TGTGCCAGCGCCCCTAGCGGCGCTTCTGGAGGGGAGACCCAGTACTTC. Protein product: CASAPSGASGGETQYF.

This chain links TRBV28 with TRBJ2-5; TRBD1 matches at 11 bases. J was trimmed by 5 bases and V by 4 bases; bases with no gene match: 6. Per germline, CDR1 MDHEN and CDR2 SYDVKM. The CDR3 has 15 residues. The CDR3 sequence is CASSSTGQGVETQYF. The CDR3 DNA is TGTGCCAGCAGTTCGACGGGACAGGGGGTCGAGACCCAGTACTTC. Filled out from reference TRBV28 and TRBJ2-5, the complete variable domain reads DVKVTQSSRYLVKRTGEKVFLECVQDMDHENMFWYRQDPGLGLRLIYFSYDVKMKEKGDIPEGYSVSREKKERFSLILESASTNQTSMYLCASSSTGQGVETQYFGPGTRLLVL.

This clone appeared a few times. The chain combines TRBV6-4 with TRBJ2-1; D may correspond to TRBD1 or TRBD2 (7 bases each). CDR3 length equals 14 residues. V was cut by 6 bases and J by 9 bases, with 18 bases left in between. Per germline, CDR1 MRHNA and CDR2 SNTAGT. CDR3 in amino acids: CASRENFRGGEQFF. The CDR3 DNA sequence: TGTGCCAGCAGGGAAAATTTCAGGGGGGGTGAGCAGTTCTTC.

The chain uses TRBV7-6 and TRBJ2-7; 10 bases fit TRBD2. J lost 8 bases, V lost 8 bases, and 6 bases had no gene match. The CDR3 is 12 amino acids. Germline lookup yields CDR1 SGHVS and CDR2 FNYEAQ. The CDR3 reads CASGTSEHKQYF. The CDR3 bases are TGTGCCAGCGGGACTAGCGAGCACAAGCAGTACTTC.

The CDR3 region is CASRVKGKYEQYF. The CDR3 nucleotides are TGTGCCAGCAGGGTGAAGGGGAAATACGAGCAGTACTTC. The J gene is TRBJ2-7, the V gene TRBV7-9; a weak D match, TRBD1 (5 bases). V dropped 6 bases and J dropped 4 bases, with 13 bases sitting between them. The length of the CDR3 is 13 residues. Germline V gene lookup returns CDR1 SEHNR and CDR2 FQNEAQ (reference sequence).

The gene calls are TRBV7-9 and TRBJ2-2; 8 bases align to TRBD1. Germline loops: CDR1 SEHNR, CDR2 FQNEAQ (reference sequence). This CDR3 contains 16 residues. The J segment lost 6 bases and the V segment lost 0 bases, leaving 6 bases of the junction unmatched. As DNA, the CDR3 is TGTGCCAGCAGCTTAGCGTCAGGGGGCTGGCCCGGGGAGCTGTTTTTT. This encodes CASSLASGGWPGELFF.

This clone was found a few times. The chain recombines TRBV11-2 with TRBJ2-3; the D is unclear. The CDR3 loop spans 12 amino acids. From germline, CDR1 is SGHAT and CDR2 FQNNGV. V lost 5 bases to trimming and J lost 6 bases, with 9 bases between them. The CDR3 coding sequence is TGTGCCAGCAGCACAGCGTACGATACGCAGTATTTT. It translates to CASSTAYDTQYF.

This clone was seen only a few times. Other DNA sequences in this specimen translate into the identical CDR3. The genes are TRBV7-9 and TRBJ2-1; D gene unclear. CDR1 is SEHNR and CDR2 is FQNEAQ in the germline V gene (reference sequence). CDR3 length: 15 amino acids. Trimming took off 0 bases at V and 2 bases at J, with 8 bases between the two ends. CDR3 nucleotide sequence: TGTGCCAGCAGCTTAGCTGGATCCACCTACAATGAGCAGTTCTTC. Translating it yields CASSLAGSTYNEQFF. The complete variable domain, with remaining parts taken from reference TRBV7-9 and TRBJ2-1, reads DTGVSQNPRHKITKRGQNVTFRCDPISEHNRLYWYRQTLGQGPEFLTYFQNEAQLEKSRLLSDRFSAERPKGSFSTLEIQRTEQGDSAMYLCASSLAGSTYNEQFFGPGTRLTVL.

The count of this clone is one. The identical CDR3 is also encoded by other nucleotide sequences in the sample. The chain recombines TRBV5-4 with TRBJ2-7; TRBD1 is a possible D gene (5 bases). The CDR3 is made up of 13 amino acids. Trimming pared 1 base from V and 0 bases from J, leaving 5 bases between. Per germline, CDR1 SGHNT and CDR2 YYREEE (reference sequence). CDR3 coding DNA: TGTGCCAGCAGCTTGAGGGGCTCCTACGAGCAGTACTTC. It is translated as CASSLRGSYEQYF.

The gene calls are TRBV6-6 and TRBJ2-7; unclear D gene. The ends were cut back, 11 bases at V and 3 bases at J, with 14 bases in the middle. Germline loops: CDR1 MNHNY, CDR2 SVGAGI (reference sequence). CDR3 length equals 12 residues. The CDR3 sequence: CAAQDTLYEQYF. CDR3 DNA sequence: TGTGCCGCCCAGGATACCCTCTACGAGCAGTACTTC.

The V gene is TRBV29-1, the J gene TRBJ1-1; D gene ambiguous. The V end lost 4 bases, the J end lost 10 bases, and 16 bases lay between the germline ends. This CDR3 has 12 amino acids. Germline loops: CDR1 SQVTM, CDR2 ANQGSEA. In DNA, the CDR3 is TGCAGCGTTGCCCTGGCGAAGGTAGGAGCTTTCTTT. Residues: CSVALAKVGAFF. Using reference TRBV29-1 and TRBJ1-1 for the parts outside the CDR3, the full variable domain is SAVISQKPSRDICQRGTSLTIQCQVDSQVTMMFWYRQQPGQSLTLIATANQGSEATYESGFVIDKFPISRPNLTFSTLTVSNMSPEDSSIYLCSVALAKVGAFFGQGTRLTVV.

The chain is built from TRBV2 and TRBJ2-1; D is possibly TRBD1 (6 bases). The CDR3 is 12 amino acids. V dropped 6 bases and J dropped 6 bases, with 9 bases sitting between them. Germline V CDR1 and CDR2: SNHLY, FYNNEI. The CDR3 DNA reads as TGTGCCAGCAGGAGGACAGTCAATGAGCAGTTCTTC. Translated: CASRRTVNEQFF.

This clone was recorded a few times. J is TRBJ2-7 and V is TRBV2; a weak D match, TRBD1 (6 bases). Deletions cut 6 bases from V and 3 bases from J, with 18 bases between. The CDR3 totals 15 residues. Germline lookup yields CDR1 SNHLY and CDR2 FYNNEI. The CDR3 reads CASRIGAGVNYEQYF. The CDR3 bases are TGTGCCAGCAGGATCGGTGCAGGGGTGAACTACGAGCAGTACTTC.

This clone was recorded a few times. This chain uses TRBV6-1 with TRBJ2-1; D ambiguous. V was pared by 4 bases and J by 7 bases, with 11 bases between. Per germline, CDR1 MNHNS and CDR2 SASEGT. The CDR3 is 13 amino acids. CDR3 residues: CASSVLAANEQFF. The CDR3 DNA reads TGTGCCAGCAGTGTCTTGGCAGCGAATGAGCAGTTCTTC.

The chain combines TRBV9 with TRBJ2-3, with TRBD2 identical over 13 bases. Unmatched junction bases numbered 6, after V lost 0 bases and J lost 5 bases. CDR3 size: 17 residues. CDR1 SGDLS and CDR2 YYNGEE come from the germline V gene. CDR3 DNA: TGTGCCAGCAGCGTAGGGACCACTAGCGGGAGGGTAGATACGCAGTATTTT. It specifies CASSVGTTSGRVDTQYF. Looking up the rest from reference TRBV9 and TRBJ2-3 gives the full variable domain: DSGVTQTPKHLITATGQRVTLRCSPRSGDLSVYWYQQSLDQGLQFLIQYYNGEERAKGNILERFSAQQFPDLHSELNLSSLELGDSALYFCASSVGTTSGRVDTQYFGPGTRLTVL.

This clone was counted only a few times. Compared with germline, one end of the junction differs, possibly owing to a read error. CDR3 bases: TGTGCCAGTAGTGAGATTGGTATTCGGTACTTC. Translating it yields CASSEIGIRYF. The J gene is TRBJ2-4, the V gene TRBV19; D uncertain. Germline CDR1 LNHDA, CDR2 SQIVND (reference sequence). The CDR3 spans 11 residues.

The J gene is TRBJ1-2, the V gene TRBV2, with unresolved D. Between the trimmed V and J ends, which lost 4 bases and 8 bases, there was a span of 14 bases. This CDR3 region has 13 residues. Germline V gene lookup returns CDR1 SNHLY and CDR2 FYNNEI. Written as DNA, the CDR3 is TGTGCCAGCAGTGTGGGCGGGAGAGTGGGCTACACCTTC. Encoded protein: CASSVGGRVGYTF.

The chain recombines TRBV9 with TRBJ2-5; D may be TRBD2 (5 bases). Matching the DNA end better, TRBJ2-7 makes the J call doubtful. This CDR3 spans 13 amino acids. Per the germline V gene, CDR1 is SGDLS and CDR2 is YYNGEE. This chain's CDR3 is CASSPRGIYEQYF. The CDR3 DNA sequence: TGTGCCAGCAGCCCCCGAGGGATCTACGAGCAGTACTTC.

The genes are TRBV4-1 and TRBJ2-2; 9 bases align to TRBD1. This CDR3 comprises 15 residues. Germline CDR1 and CDR2: MGHRA and YSYEKL. Trimming took 6 bases from V and 12 from J; bases not matched to a gene: 14. The CDR3 here is CASRKSGTGTSKLFF. Written as DNA, the CDR3 is TGCGCCAGCAGAAAATCCGGGACAGGGACCTCGAAGCTGTTTTTT.